This is a list of T cell receptor beta chains from one sample in a study of T cell responses to AZD1222 COVID-19 vaccine. Profiled with immunoSEQ multiplex PCR; TCRdb holds only in-frame clones, not every one. The table records about 190,000 clones, 87% of them present only once. The starting material was peripheral blood, obtained on day 0 of MenACWY control vaccination. Receptor source: an adult in good health. CDR3s include the opening cysteine and the closing phenylalanine or tryptophan. D genes are given only for firm matches.

j_gene,d_gene,len,v_gene,CDR3aa,CDR3nt
TRBJ2-2,-,16,TRBV24-1,CATSDPLGANTGELFF,TGTGCCACCAGTGATCCCCTAGGGGCTAACACCGGGGAGCTGTTTTTT
TRBJ1-5,-,14,TRBV4-1,CASSQLPGHQPQHF,TGCGCCAGCAGCCAACTCCCGGGACATCAGCCCCAGCATTTT
TRBJ1-2,-,15,TRBV28,CASLGAGGVDYGYTF,TGTGCCAGCCTTGGAGCGGGGGGCGTGGACTATGGCTACACCTTC
TRBJ2-5,TRBD1,15,TRBV6-5,CASSEGTGGSETQYF,TGTGCCAGCAGCGAGGGGACAGGGGGATCAGAGACCCAGTACTTC
TRBJ1-1,-,12,TRBV29-1,CSVGGRNTEAFF,TGCAGCGTTGGGGGCCGGAACACTGAAGCTTTCTTT
TRBJ1-3,-,16,TRBV18,CASSPFEGRSGNTIYF,TGTGCCAGCTCACCATTCGAAGGGAGGTCTGGAAACACCATATATTTT
TRBJ1-5,-,14,TRBV24-1,CATSGSYSNQPQHF,TGTGCCACCAGTGGCTCCTATAGCAATCAGCCCCAGCATTTT
TRBJ2-3,-,18,TRBV7-2,CASSLDPTGSSGTDTQYF,TGTGCCAGCAGCTTAGATCCTACAGGGTCCTCTGGCACAGATACGCAGTATTTT
TRBJ1-5,-,15,TRBV7-6,CASSELGGPNQPQHF,TGTGCCAGCAGCGAGCTAGGGGGTCCCAATCAGCCCCAGCATTTT
TRBJ2-5,TRBD2,16,TRBV5-4,CASSFSLGGGQETQYF,TGTGCCAGCAGCTTTAGCCTCGGCGGGGGGCAAGAGACCCAGTACTTC
TRBJ1-5,-,12,TRBV7-9,CASRISNQPQHF,TGTGCCAGCAGAATCTCCAATCAGCCCCAGCATTTT
TRBJ1-1,-,13,TRBV10-3,CAISEQANTEAFF,TGTGCCATCAGTGAACAGGCAAACACTGAAGCTTTCTTT
TRBJ2-7,TRBD1,17,TRBV7-2,CASSLVQGARSSYEQYF,TGTGCCAGCAGCTTAGTACAGGGGGCCCGTAGCTCCTACGAGCAGTACTTC
TRBJ2-2,-,14,TRBV7-9,CASSLWSGAGELFF,TGTGCCAGCAGCTTATGGTCAGGGGCCGGGGAGCTGTTTTTT
TRBJ2-3,TRBD2,16,TRBV7-8,CASSSGLAGPTDTQYF,TGTGCCAGCAGCTCAGGACTAGCGGGACCTACAGATACGCAGTATTTT
TRBJ1-1,-,13,TRBV7-2,CASSSVMNTEAFF,TGTGCCAGCAGCTCCGTAATGAACACTGAAGCTTTCTTT
TRBJ1-2,-,12,TRBV6-4,CASIHAGSGYTF,TGTGCCAGCATTCACGCAGGGAGTGGCTACACCTTC
TRBJ1-1,TRBD1,15,TRBV28,CASRTLGQGNTEAFF,TGTGCCAGCAGGACTCTAGGACAGGGTAACACTGAAGCTTTCTTT
TRBJ2-5,-,15,TRBV3-1/TRBV3-2,CASSQGRGSAETQYF,TGTGCCAGCAGCCAAGGTCGGGGTTCGGCAGAGACCCAGTACTTC